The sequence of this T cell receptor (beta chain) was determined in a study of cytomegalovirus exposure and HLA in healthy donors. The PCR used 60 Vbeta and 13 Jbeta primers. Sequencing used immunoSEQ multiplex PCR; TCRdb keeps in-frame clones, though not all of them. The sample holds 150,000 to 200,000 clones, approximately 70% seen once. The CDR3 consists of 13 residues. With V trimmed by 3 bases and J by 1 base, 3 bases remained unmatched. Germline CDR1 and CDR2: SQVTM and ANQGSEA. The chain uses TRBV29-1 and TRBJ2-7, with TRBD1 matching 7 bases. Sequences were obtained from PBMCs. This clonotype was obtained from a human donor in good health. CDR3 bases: TGCAGCGTTGAGTTGGACAGGTCCTACGAGCAGTACTTC. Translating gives CSVELDRSYEQYF.